Included here is one T cell receptor beta chain sequence, with context. Its antigen has not been determined. Qualities for individual bases were not recorded, and no much larger clone is one base off. The record originates from a study of T-cell reconstitution after alpha-beta-depleted transplantation in children (dated by TCRdb to the mid-2010s). About the investigation overall: The study quantitatively tracked T-cell immune reconstitution after TCRalphabeta/CD19-depleted allogeneic hematopoietic cell transplantation in children using TCR repertoire profiling.

According to the germline V gene (reference sequence), CDR1 reads LGHDT and CDR2 reads YNNKEL. V is reduced by 0 bases and J by 2 bases, leaving a spacing of 6 bases between them. The CDR3, from cysteine to phenylalanine, totals 14 residues. The read is trimmed to its CDR3 DNA, 42 bases read in frame from base 1. The library relied on PCR. Sequenced on an Illumina HiSeq 2500. TCR libraries were prepared with molecular barcoding, using unique molecular identifiers to normalize TCRbeta repertoire quantification. The public reads were reprocessed in TCRdb via fastp at Q25 and MiXCR, keeping in-frame beta chains. Each CDR3 protein gets just one entry, which takes the most common genes and DNA from the rows behind it. In all, the sample holds 400,000 to 500,000 distinct CDR3 sequences, and about 11% of those were seen once. The ten largest clones take up 5% to 6.5% of the sample.

This clonotype originated in a human donor who donated a stem cell graft to a child with acute myeloid leukemia. The V and J segments used are TRBV3-1 and TRBJ2-3; confidence is insufficient to name the D gene. Material: PBMCs from the stem cell graft donor, obtained from the stem cell graft. Here is the DNA: TGTGCCAGCAGCCAAGACAGCTACACAGATACGCAGTATTTT. This yields the protein CASSQDSYTDTQYF.